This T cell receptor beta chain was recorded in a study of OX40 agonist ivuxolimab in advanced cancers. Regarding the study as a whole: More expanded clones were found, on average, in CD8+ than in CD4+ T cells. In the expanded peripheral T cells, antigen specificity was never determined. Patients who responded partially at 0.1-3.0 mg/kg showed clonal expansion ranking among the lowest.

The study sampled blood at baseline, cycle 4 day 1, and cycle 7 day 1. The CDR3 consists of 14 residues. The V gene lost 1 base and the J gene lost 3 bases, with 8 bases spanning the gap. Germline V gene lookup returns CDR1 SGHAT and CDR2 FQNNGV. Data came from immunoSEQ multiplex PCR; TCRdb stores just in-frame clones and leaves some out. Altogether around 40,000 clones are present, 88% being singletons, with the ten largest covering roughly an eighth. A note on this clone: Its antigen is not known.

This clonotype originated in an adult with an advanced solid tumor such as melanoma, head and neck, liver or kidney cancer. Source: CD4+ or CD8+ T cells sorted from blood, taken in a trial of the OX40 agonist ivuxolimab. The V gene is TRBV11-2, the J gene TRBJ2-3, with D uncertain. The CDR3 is CASSLGIGTDTQYF. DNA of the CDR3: TGTGCCAGCAGCTTAGGGATTGGGACAGATACGCAGTATTTT.